Listed below are T cell receptor beta chains from one sample, sequenced in a study of cytomegalovirus exposure and HLA in healthy donors. Some clones are missing from TCRdb's copy, which holds only in-frame ones; the method was immunoSEQ multiplex PCR. The table includes about 110,000 clones, around 69% detected once. The specimen sequenced was PBMCs. These receptors were collected from a man younger than 35 in good health and CMV-seronegative. CDR3s include the opening cysteine and the closing phenylalanine or tryptophan. A D gene is named only where the DNA matches it firmly. Where a row states a size, it is once, few, many or the class of an expanded clone; other rows omit it.

J: TRBJ2-3; D: TRBD2; size: NA; V: TRBV7-9; length: 16; CDR3: CASSFGGGFSTDTQYF; DNA: TGTGCCAGCAGCTTCGGCGGGGGGTTCAGCACAGATACGCAGTATTTT
J: TRBJ2-1; D: NA; size: NA; V: TRBV19; length: 15; CDR3: CASSILAGGNNEQFF; DNA: TGTGCCAGTAGTATTTTAGCCGGGGGAAACAATGAGCAGTTCTTC
J: TRBJ2-5; D: TRBD2; size: NA; V: TRBV15; length: 16; CDR3: CATSPGTSGGRETQYF; DNA: TGTGCCACCAGCCCCGGGACTAGCGGGGGGCGGGAGACCCAGTACTTC
J: TRBJ2-5; D: NA; size: NA; V: TRBV4-3; length: 16; CDR3: CASSPAGAGSQETQYF; DNA: TGCGCCAGCAGCCCGGCAGGGGCTGGGAGCCAAGAGACCCAGTACTTC
J: TRBJ2-4; D: NA; size: NA; V: TRBV11-2; length: 14; CDR3: CASSFSGAKNIQYF; DNA: TGTGCCAGCAGCTTCTCCGGGGCCAAAAACATTCAGTACTTC
J: TRBJ2-7; D: NA; size: NA; V: TRBV9; length: 12; CDR3: CASSGQGCEQYF; DNA: TGTGCCAGCAGCGGCCAGGGATGCGAGCAGTACTTC
J: TRBJ2-5; D: NA; size: NA; V: TRBV4-3; length: 14; CDR3: CASSQGPGRETQYF; DNA: TGCGCCAGCAGCCAAGGGCCAGGGAGGGAGACCCAGTACTTC
J: TRBJ2-7; D: NA; size: NA; V: TRBV7-9; length: 12; CDR3: CSSSLSGYEQYF; DNA: TGTTCCAGCAGCCTGTCGGGATACGAGCAGTACTTC
J: TRBJ1-4; D: TRBD1; size: NA; V: TRBV6-5; length: 14; CDR3: CASRTGTGNEKLFF; DNA: TGTGCCAGCAGGACGGGGACAGGGAATGAAAAACTGTTTTTT
J: TRBJ2-1; D: TRBD1; size: few; V: TRBV6-4; length: 15; CDR3: CASSDSGQGYNEQFF; DNA: TGTGCCAGCAGTGACTCGGGACAGGGTTACAATGAGCAGTTCTTC
J: TRBJ2-1; D: NA; size: NA; V: TRBV7-3; length: 14; CDR3: CASAVTPAYNEQFF; DNA: TGTGCCAGCGCCGTCACTCCTGCCTACAATGAGCAGTTCTTC
J: TRBJ1-2; D: NA; size: once; V: TRBV7-9; length: 13; CDR3: CSSSRGQSYGYTF; DNA: TGTTCCAGCAGCCGTGGACAGTCCTATGGCTACACCTTC
J: TRBJ1-1; D: NA; size: NA; V: TRBV11-3; length: 13; CDR3: CASSLRGDTEAFF; DNA: TGTGCCAGCAGCTTACGGGGAGACACTGAAGCTTTCTTT
J: TRBJ2-3; D: NA; size: NA; V: TRBV19; length: 15; CDR3: CASNPLGSLTDTQYF; DNA: TGTGCCAGTAACCCTCTCGGGTCCCTCACAGATACGCAGTATTTT
J: TRBJ1-5; D: NA; size: NA; V: TRBV6-5; length: 14; CDR3: CASSWGGRDQPQHF; DNA: TGTGCCAGCAGTTGGGGGGGAAGAGATCAGCCCCAGCATTTT
J: TRBJ1-1; D: NA; size: few; V: TRBV6-6; length: 12; CDR3: CASSYLDTEAFF; DNA: TGTGCCAGCAGTTACTTAGACACTGAAGCTTTCTTT
J: TRBJ2-1; D: NA; size: NA; V: TRBV11-2; length: 16; CDR3: CASSFVRASSYNEQFF; DNA: TGTGCCAGCAGCTTCGTGCGGGCCAGCTCCTACAATGAGCAGTTCTTC
J: TRBJ2-1; D: TRBD2; size: once; V: TRBV14; length: 15; CDR3: CASSQLAGGHNEQFF; DNA: TGTGCCAGCAGCCAGCTAGCGGGAGGACACAATGAGCAGTTCTTC
J: TRBJ1-2; D: NA; size: NA; V: TRBV5-4; length: 15; CDR3: CAGSLVGDGGYGYTF; DNA: TGTGCCGGCAGCTTGGTCGGGGATGGCGGCTATGGCTACACCTTC
J: TRBJ1-1; D: NA; size: NA; V: TRBV29-1; length: 13; CDR3: CSVEKGVNTEAFF; DNA: TGCAGCGTTGAAAAGGGAGTGAACACTGAAGCTTTCTTT
J: TRBJ1-5; D: TRBD1; size: medium-sized; V: TRBV10-3; length: 14; CDR3: CAIGTGDSNQPQHF; DNA: TGTGCCATTGGGACAGGGGATAGCAATCAGCCCCAGCATTTT
J: TRBJ2-1; D: NA; size: NA; V: TRBV7-9; length: 15; CDR3: CASSLQAGDYNEQFF; DNA: TGTGCCAGCAGCCTCCAAGCGGGTGATTACAATGAGCAGTTCTTC
J: TRBJ2-2; D: NA; size: NA; V: TRBV27; length: 16; CDR3: CASSSRTALNTGELFF; DNA: TGTGCCAGCAGTTCAAGGACAGCCTTGAACACCGGGGAGCTGTTTTTT
J: TRBJ2-7; D: NA; size: NA; V: TRBV7-2; length: 12; CDR3: CASSIQSHEQYF; DNA: TGTGCCAGCAGCATACAGAGCCACGAGCAGTACTTC